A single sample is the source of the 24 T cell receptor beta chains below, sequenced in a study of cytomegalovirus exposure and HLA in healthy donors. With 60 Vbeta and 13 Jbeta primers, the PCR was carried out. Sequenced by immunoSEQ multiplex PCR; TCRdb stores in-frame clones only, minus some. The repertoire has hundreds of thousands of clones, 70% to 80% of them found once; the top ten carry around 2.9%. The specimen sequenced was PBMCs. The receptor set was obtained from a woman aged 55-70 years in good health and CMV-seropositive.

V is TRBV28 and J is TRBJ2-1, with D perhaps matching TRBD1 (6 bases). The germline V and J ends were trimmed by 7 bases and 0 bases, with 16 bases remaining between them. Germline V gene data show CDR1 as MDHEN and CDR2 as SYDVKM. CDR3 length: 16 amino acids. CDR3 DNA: TGTGCCAGCACAATCACCGGGACATACTCCTACAATGAGCAGTTCTTC. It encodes CASTITGTYSYNEQFF.

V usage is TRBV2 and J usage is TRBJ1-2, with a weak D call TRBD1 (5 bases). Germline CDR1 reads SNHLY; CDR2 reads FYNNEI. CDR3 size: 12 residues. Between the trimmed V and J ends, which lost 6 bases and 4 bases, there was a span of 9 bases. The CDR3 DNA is TGTGCCAGCAGGATTGACAGCTATGGCTACACCTTC. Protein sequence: CASRIDSYGYTF.

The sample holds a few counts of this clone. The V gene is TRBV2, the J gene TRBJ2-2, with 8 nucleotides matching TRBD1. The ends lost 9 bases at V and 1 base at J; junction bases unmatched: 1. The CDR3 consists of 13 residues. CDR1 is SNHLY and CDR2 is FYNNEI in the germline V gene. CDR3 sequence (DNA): TGTGCCAGTGGGACAGGGAACACCGGGGAGCTGTTTTTT. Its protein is CASGTGNTGELFF.

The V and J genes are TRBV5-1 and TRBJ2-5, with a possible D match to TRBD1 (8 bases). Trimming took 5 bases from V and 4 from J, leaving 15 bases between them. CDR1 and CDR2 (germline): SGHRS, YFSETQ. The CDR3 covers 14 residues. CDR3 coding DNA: TGCGCCAGCAGTTTCACAGGGGGGGGAGAGACCCAGTACTTC. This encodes CASSFTGGGETQYF.

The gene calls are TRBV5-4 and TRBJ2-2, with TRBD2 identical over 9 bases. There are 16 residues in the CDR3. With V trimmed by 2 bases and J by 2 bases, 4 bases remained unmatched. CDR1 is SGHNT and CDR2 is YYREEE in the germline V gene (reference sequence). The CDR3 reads CASSLRAGGNTGELFF. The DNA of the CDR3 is TGTGCCAGCAGCTTACGAGCGGGGGGAAACACCGGGGAGCTGTTTTTT.

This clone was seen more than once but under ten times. CDR3 amino acids: CSVRRGPDTQYF. In nucleotides, the CDR3 is TGCAGCGTTCGTAGGGGTCCAGATACGCAGTATTTT. V is TRBV29-1 and J is TRBJ2-3; possible D gene TRBD1, 5 bases. The CDR3 has 12 amino acids. CDR1 and CDR2 from the germline V gene are SQVTM and ANQGSEA. Trimming took off 5 bases at V and 4 bases at J, with 10 bases between the two ends.

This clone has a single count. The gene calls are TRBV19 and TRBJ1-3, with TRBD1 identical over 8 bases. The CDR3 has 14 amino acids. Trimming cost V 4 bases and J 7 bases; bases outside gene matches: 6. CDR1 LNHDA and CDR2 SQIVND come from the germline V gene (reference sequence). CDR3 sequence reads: CASSRPGGFNTIYF. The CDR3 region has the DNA TGTGCCAGTAGTAGACCAGGGGGCTTCAACACCATATATTTT.

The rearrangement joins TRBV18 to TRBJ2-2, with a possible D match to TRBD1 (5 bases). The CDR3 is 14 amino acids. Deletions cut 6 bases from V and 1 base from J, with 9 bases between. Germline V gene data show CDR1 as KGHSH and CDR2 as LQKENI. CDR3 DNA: TGTGCCAGCTCGGCCGACAGGAACACCGGGGAGCTGTTTTTT. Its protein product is CASSADRNTGELFF.

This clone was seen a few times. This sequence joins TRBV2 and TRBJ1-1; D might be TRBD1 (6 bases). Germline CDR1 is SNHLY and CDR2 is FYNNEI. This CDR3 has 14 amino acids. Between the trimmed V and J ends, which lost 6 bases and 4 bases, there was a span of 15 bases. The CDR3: CASSMGQLGTEAFF. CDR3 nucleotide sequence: TGTGCCAGCAGCATGGGACAACTAGGCACTGAAGCTTTCTTT.

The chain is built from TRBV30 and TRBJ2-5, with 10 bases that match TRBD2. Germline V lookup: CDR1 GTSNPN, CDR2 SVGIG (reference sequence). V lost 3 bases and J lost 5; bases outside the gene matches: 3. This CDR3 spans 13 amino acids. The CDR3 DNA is TGTGCCTGGAGACCTAGCGGGAGCGAGACCCAGTACTTC. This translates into CAWRPSGSETQYF. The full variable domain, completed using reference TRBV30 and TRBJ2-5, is SQTIHQWPATLVQPVGSPLSLECTVEGTSNPNLYWYRQAAGRGLQLLFYSVGIGQISSEVPQNLSASRPQDRQFILSSKKLLLSDSGFYLCAWRPSGSETQYFGPGTRLLVL.

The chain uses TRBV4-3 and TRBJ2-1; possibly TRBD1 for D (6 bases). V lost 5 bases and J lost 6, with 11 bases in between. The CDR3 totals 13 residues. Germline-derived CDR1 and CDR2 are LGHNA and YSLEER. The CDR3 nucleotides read TGCGCCAGCAGCAGGAAAGGGGGCAATGAGCAGTTCTTC. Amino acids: CASSRKGGNEQFF.

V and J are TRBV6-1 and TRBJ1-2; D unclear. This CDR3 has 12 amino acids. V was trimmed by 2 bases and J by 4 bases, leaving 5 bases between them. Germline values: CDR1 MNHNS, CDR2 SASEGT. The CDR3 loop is CASSEQAYGYTF. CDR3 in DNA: TGTGCCAGCAGTGAACAAGCCTATGGCTACACCTTC.

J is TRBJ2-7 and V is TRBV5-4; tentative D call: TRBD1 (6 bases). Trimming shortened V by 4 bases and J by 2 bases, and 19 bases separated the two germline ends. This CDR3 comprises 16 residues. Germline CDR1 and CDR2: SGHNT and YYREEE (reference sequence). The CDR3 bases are TGTGCCAGCAGCCCAGAAGGCACAGGGATCCCCTACGAGCAGTACTTC. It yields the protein CASSPEGTGIPYEQYF.

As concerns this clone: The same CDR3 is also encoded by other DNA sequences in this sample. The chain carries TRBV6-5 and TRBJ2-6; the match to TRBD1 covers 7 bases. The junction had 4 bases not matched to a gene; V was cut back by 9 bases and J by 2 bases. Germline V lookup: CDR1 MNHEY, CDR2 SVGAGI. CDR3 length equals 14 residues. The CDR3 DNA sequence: TGTGCCAGTACCACAGGGGCTGGGGCCAACGTCCTGACTTTC. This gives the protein CASTTGAGANVLTF.

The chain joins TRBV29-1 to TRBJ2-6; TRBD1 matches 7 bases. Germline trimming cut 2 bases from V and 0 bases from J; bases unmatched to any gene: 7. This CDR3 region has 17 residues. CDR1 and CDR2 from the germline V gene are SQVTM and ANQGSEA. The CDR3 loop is CSVEKWDSLSGANVLTF. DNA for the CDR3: TGCAGCGTTGAAAAATGGGACAGCCTCTCTGGGGCCAACGTCCTGACTTTC.

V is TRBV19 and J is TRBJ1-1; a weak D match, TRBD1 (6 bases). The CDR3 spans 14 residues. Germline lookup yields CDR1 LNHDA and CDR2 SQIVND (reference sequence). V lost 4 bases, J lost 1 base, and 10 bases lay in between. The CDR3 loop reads CASSTKTGNTEAFF. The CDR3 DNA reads TGTGCCAGTAGTACGAAGACAGGGAACACTGAAGCTTTCTTT.

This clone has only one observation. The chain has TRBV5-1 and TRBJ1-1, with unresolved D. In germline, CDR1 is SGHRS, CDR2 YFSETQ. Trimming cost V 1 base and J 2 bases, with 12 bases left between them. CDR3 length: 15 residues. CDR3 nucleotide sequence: TGCGCCAGCAGCTTGACTTGGTCAGGCAACACTGAAGCTTTCTTT. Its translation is CASSLTWSGNTEAFF.

The CDR3 DNA reads TGTGCCAGTAGTTCCGGACACAATCAGCCCCAGCATTTT. It encodes CASSSGHNQPQHF. V gene TRBV19 combines with J gene TRBJ1-5, with TRBD1 as a possible D gene (5 bases). The V and J ends lost 5 bases and 3 bases respectively, with 8 bases between them. CDR1 is LNHDA, CDR2 SQIVND, per germline (reference sequence). CDR3 length: 13 residues.

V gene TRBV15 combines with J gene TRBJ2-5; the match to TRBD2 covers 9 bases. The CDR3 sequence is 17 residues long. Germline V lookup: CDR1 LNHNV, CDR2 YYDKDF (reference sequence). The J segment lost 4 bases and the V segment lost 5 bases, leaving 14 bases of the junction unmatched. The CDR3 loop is CATSPSRILAGPETQYF. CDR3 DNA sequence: TGTGCCACCAGCCCCTCCCGGATCCTAGCGGGGCCAGAGACCCAGTACTTC.

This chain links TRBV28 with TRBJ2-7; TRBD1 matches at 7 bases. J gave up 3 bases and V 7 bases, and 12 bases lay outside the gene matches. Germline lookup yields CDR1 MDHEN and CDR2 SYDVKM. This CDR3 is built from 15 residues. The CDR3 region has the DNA TGTGCCAGCAAGCAGAGACAGGGCCTGGGCTACGAGCAGTACTTC. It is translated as CASKQRQGLGYEQYF.

The CDR3: CATSTVGRLDGYTF. The CDR3 nucleotides read TGTGCCACCAGCACCGTGGGGCGTTTGGATGGCTACACCTTC. The chain joins TRBV15 to TRBJ1-2; maybe TRBD1 (5 bases). The length of the CDR3 is 14 residues. In germline, CDR1 is LNHNV, CDR2 YYDKDF (reference sequence). V gave up 4 bases and J gave up 6 bases, with 15 bases separating them.

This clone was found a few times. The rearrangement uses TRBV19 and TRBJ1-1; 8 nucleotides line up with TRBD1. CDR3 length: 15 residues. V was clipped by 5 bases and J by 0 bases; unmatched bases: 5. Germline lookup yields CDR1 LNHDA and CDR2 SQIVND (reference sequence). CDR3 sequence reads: CASSPGTGMNTEAFF. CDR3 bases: TGTGCCAGTAGTCCCGGGACAGGTATGAACACTGAAGCTTTCTTT.

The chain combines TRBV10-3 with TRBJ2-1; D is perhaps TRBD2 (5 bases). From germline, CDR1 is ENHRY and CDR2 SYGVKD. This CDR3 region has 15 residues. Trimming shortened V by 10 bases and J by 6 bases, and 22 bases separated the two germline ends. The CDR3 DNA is TGTGCCACGACCCGAGGGCCCGAAGGTTTCAATGAGCAGTTCTTC. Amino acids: CATTRGPEGFNEQFF.

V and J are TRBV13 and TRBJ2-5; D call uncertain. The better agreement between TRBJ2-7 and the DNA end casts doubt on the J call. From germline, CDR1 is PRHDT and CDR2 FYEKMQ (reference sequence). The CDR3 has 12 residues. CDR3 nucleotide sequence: TGTGCCAGCAGCCGGAGCTCCTACGAGCAGTACTTC. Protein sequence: CASSRSSYEQYF.